This TCR beta chain was captured in a study of T and B cells in COVID-19 patients. Study findings and constraints: Blood from mildly ill patients while symptomatic, and early samples from severe cases, were scarce.

From blood, about 230-500 ng of genomic DNA served as TRB template. For this clonotype: Its antigen is not known.

The V end lost 4 bases, the J end lost 2 bases, and 8 bases lay between the germline ends. Germline CDR1 and CDR2: DFQATT and SNEGSKA (reference sequence). This CDR3 is 12 amino acids long. BIOMED2 TRB-A/B primer pools were used in multiplex TRB PCR. One entry per CDR3 protein, called by TCRdb with MiXCR from the multiplex PCR reads. The top ten hold approximately 15% of the sample, which has 15,000 to 20,000 distinct CDR3 sequences, about 36% seen once. The receptor's source is a human donor with active COVID-19. Sample: blood. The J gene is TRBJ1-2, the V gene TRBV20-1; D uncertain. The CDR3 DNA sequence: TGCAGTGCTAAGTTATCCAACTATGGCTACACCTTC. Translation gives CSAKLSNYGYTF.